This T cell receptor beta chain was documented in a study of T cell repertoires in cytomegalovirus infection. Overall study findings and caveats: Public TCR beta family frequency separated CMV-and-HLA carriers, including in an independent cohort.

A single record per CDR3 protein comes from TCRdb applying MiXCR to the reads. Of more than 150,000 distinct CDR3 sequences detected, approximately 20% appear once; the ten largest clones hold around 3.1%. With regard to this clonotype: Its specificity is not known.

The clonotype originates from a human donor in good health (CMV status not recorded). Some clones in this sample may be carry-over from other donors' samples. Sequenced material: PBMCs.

CDR3 nucleotides: TGTGCCAGCAACTCGGCGGGTAGCGGGAACTCCTACAATGAGCAGTTCTTC. Translating it yields CASNSAGSGNSYNEQFF. This chain joins TRBV6-5 and TRBJ2-1; TRBD2 matches 8 bases. This CDR3 region has 17 residues. The germline V gene encodes CDR1 MNHEY and CDR2 SVGAGI. V was pared by 7 bases and J by 0 bases, with 11 bases of the junction left unmatched.